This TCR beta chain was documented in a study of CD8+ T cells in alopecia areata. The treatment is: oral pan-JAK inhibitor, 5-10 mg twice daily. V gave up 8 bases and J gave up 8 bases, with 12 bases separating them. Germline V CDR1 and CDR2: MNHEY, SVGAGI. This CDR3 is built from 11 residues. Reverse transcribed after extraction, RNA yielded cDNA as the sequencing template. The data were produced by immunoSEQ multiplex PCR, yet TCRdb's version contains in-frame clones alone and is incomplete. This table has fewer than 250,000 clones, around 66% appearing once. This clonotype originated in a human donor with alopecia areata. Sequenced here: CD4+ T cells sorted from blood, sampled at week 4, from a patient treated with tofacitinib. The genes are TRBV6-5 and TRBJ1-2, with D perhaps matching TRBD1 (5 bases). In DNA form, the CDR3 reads TGTGCCAGCCGAGGGGTTCAAGGCTACACCTTC. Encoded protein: CASRGVQGYTF.